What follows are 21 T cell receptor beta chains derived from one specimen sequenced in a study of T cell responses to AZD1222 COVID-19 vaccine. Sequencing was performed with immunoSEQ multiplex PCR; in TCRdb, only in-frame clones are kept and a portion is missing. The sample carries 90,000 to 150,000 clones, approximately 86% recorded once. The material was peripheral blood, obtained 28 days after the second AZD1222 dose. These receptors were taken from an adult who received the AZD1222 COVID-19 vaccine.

Written as DNA, the CDR3 is TGTGCCAGCAGCTTAGACGTGGGGCGGCCCCTCCACTTT. Its translation: CASSLDVGRPLHF. This sequence joins TRBV11-2 and TRBJ1-6, with D possibly TRBD1 on 5 matching bases. Trimming pared 0 bases from V and 13 bases from J, leaving 10 bases between. This CDR3 has 13 residues. Germline V CDR1 and CDR2: SGHAT, FQNNGV.

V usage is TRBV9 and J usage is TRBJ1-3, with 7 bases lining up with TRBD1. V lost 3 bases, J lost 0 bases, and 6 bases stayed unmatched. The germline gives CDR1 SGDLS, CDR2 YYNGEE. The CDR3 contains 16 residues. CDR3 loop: CASSAQGQSSGNTIYF. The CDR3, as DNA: TGTGCCAGCAGCGCCCAGGGACAGAGCTCTGGAAACACCATATATTTT.

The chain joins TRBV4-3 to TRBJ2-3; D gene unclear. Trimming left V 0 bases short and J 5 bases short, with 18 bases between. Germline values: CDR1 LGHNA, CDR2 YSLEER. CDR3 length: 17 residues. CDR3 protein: CASSQERSAGHGDTQYF. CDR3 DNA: TGCGCCAGCAGCCAAGAGAGGTCGGCAGGCCACGGAGATACGCAGTATTTT.

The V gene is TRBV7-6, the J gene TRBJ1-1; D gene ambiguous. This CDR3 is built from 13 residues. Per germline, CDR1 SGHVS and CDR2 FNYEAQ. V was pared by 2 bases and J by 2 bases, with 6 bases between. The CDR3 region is CASSLMTNTEAFF. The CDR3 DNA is TGTGCCAGCAGCTTAATGACTAACACTGAAGCTTTCTTT. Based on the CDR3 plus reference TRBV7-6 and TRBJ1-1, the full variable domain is GAGVSQSPRYKVTKRGQDVALRCDPISGHVSLYWYRQALGQGPEFLTYFNYEAQQDKSGLPNDRFSAERPEGSISTLTIQRTEQRDSAMYRCASSLMTNTEAFFGQGTRLTVV.

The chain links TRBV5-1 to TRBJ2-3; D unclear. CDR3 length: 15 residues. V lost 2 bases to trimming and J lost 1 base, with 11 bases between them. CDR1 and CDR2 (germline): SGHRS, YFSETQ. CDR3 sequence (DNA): TGCGCCAGCAGCTTTGATCGGGTCCGCACAGATACGCAGTATTTT. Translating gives CASSFDRVRTDTQYF.

The CDR3 loop reads CASSTGTGGTQPQHF. CDR3 nucleotide sequence: TGTGCCAGTAGTACCGGGACAGGGGGCACTCAGCCCCAGCATTTT. The chain joins TRBV19 to TRBJ1-5; 12 bases map to TRBD1. V shed 4 bases and J 6 bases; nucleotides not matched to a gene: 4. The CDR3 is 15 amino acids. In germline, CDR1 is LNHDA, CDR2 SQIVND (reference sequence).

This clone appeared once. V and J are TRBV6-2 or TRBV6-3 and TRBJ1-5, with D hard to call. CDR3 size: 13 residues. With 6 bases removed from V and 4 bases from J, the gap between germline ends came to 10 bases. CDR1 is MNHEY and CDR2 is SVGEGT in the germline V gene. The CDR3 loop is CASSVYGNQPQHF. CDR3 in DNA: TGTGCCAGCAGCGTGTATGGGAATCAGCCCCAGCATTTT.

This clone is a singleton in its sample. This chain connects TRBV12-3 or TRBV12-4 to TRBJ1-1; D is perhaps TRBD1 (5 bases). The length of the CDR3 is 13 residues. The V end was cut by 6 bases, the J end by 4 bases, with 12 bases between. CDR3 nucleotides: TGTGCCAGCAGCCCGACAGTTTTCACTGAAGCTTTCTTT. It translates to CASSPTVFTEAFF.

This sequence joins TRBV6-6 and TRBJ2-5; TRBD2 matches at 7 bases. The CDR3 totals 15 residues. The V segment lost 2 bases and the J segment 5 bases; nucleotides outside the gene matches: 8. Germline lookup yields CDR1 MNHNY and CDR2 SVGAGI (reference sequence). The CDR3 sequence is CASSYGDYVSETQYF. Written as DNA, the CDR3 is TGTGCCAGCAGTTACGGGGACTATGTTTCGGAGACCCAGTACTTC.

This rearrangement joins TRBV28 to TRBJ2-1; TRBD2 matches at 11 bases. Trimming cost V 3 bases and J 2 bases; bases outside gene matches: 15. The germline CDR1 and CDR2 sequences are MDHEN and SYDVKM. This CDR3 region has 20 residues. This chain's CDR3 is CASSFYWLIAGGQAYNEQFF. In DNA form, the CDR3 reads TGTGCCAGCAGTTTTTATTGGCTGATAGCGGGGGGGCAGGCCTACAATGAGCAGTTCTTC.

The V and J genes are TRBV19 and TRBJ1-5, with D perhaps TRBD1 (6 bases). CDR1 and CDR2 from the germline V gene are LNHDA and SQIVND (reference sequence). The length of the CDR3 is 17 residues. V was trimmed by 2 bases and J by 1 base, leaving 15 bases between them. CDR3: CASSIYRGVWSNQPQHF. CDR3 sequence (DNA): TGTGCCAGTAGTATATATAGGGGGGTTTGGAGCAATCAGCCCCAGCATTTT.

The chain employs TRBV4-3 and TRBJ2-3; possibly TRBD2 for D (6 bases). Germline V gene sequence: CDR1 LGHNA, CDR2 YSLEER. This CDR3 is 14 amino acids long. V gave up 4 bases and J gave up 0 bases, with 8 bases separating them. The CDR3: CASSPAGSTDTQYF. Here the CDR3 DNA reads TGCGCCAGCAGCCCCGCGGGGAGCACAGATACGCAGTATTTT.

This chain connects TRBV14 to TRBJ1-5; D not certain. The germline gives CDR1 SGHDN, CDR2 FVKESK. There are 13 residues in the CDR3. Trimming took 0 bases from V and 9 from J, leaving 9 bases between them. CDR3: CASSQDWNGPQHF. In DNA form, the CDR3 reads TGTGCCAGCAGCCAAGATTGGAATGGGCCCCAGCATTTT.

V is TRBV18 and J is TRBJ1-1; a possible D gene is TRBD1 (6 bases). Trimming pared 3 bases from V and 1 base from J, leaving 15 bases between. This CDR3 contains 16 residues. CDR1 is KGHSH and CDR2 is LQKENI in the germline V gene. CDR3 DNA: TGTGCCAGCTCACCCCGGACAGCCCAAGGGAACACTGAAGCTTTCTTT. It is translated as CASSPRTAQGNTEAFF.

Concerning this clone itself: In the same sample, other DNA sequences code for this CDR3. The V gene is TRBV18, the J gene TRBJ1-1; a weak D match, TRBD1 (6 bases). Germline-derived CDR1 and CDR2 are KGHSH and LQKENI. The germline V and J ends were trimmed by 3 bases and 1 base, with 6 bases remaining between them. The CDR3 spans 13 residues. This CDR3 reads CASSPGQNTEAFF. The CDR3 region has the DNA TGTGCCAGCTCACCGGGACAGAACACTGAAGCTTTCTTT.

The CDR3 bases are TGTGCCACCATCGACCAGCCGAGCAATCAGCCCCAGCATTTT. This sequence encodes CATIDQPSNQPQHF. The V and J genes are TRBV6-5 and TRBJ1-5; D unresolved. CDR1 MNHEY and CDR2 SVGAGI come from the germline V gene. V was shortened by 10 bases and J by 1 base, with 14 bases between the two germline ends. CDR3 length: 14 amino acids.

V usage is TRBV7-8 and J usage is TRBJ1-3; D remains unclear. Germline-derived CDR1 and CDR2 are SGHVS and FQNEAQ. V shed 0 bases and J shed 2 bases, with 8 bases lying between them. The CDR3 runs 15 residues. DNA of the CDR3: TGTGCCAGCAGCTTAGCAAGTAGTCCTGGAAACACCATATATTTT. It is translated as CASSLASSPGNTIYF.

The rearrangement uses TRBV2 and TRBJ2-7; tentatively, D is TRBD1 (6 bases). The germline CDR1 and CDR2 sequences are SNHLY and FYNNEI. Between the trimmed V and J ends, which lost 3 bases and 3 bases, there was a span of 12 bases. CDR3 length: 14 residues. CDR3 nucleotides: TGTGCCAGCAGTGATTGGGGGCATAACTACGAGCAGTACTTC. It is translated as CASSDWGHNYEQYF. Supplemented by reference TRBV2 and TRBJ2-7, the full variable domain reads EPEVTQTPSHQVTQMGQEVILRCVPISNHLYFYWYRQILGQKVEFLVSFYNNEISEKSEIFDDQFSVERPDGSNFTLKIRSTKLEDSAMYFCASSDWGHNYEQYFGPGTRLTVT.

CDR3 sequence reads: CASSARLGPDTQYF. The CDR3 bases are TGTGCCAGCAGCGCCAGACTAGGGCCAGATACGCAGTATTTT. The rearrangement uses TRBV11-3 and TRBJ2-3; maybe TRBD2 (6 bases). Deletions cut 5 bases from V and 4 bases from J, with 13 bases between. Germline V gene sequence: CDR1 SGHNT, CDR2 YENEEA. The CDR3 loop spans 14 amino acids.

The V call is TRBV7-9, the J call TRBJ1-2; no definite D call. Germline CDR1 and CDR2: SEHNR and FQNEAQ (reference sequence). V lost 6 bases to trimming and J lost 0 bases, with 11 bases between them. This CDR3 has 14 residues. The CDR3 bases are TGTGCCAGCAGTCTAGGTTCAGCTAACTATGGCTACACCTTC. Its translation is CASSLGSANYGYTF.

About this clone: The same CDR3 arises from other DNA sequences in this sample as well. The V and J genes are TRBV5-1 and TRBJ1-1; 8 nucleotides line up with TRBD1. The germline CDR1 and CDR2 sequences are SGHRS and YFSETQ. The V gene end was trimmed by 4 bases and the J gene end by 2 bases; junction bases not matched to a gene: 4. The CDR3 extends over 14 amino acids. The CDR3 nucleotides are TGCGCCAGCAGCCCCGGGACAGGCAACACTGAAGCTTTCTTT. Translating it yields CASSPGTGNTEAFF.